The T cell receptor beta chain under discussion was sequenced for a study of neurological immune-mediated disorders. Study at large: Among the 34 patients with multiple sclerosis, roughly 30 were relapsing-remitting, while 3 were secondary progressive.

Unsorted libraries came from 2 million PBMCs stored at -80 °C. TCRdb re-called the 5' RACE reads through MiXCR, storing one row per CDR3 protein. The sample includes approximately 52,000 distinct CDR3 sequences, over 3% of them seen just once. Whole-study results and caveats: Expanded clones shared no identical CDR3 amino acid sequences across subjects, which suggested private TCR-beta repertoires in all groups. Patients with HTLV-1-associated myelopathy had the highest level of TCR clonal expansion, whereas patients with multiple sclerosis had the lowest level, falling beneath the level found in healthy controls.

This clonotype was counted at least ten times. Its cognate antigen is unknown. This CDR3 is built from 16 residues. V lost 4 bases, J lost 0 bases, and 15 bases lay in between. Germline V gives CDR1 SGHTA, CDR2 FQGTGA. J is TRBJ2-5 and V is TRBV7-3; weak D call: TRBD1 (7 bases). The TCR was taken from a middle-aged man with multiple sclerosis. The sequencing sample was made of PBMCs. The CDR3 region has the DNA TGTGCCAGCAGCTACGGCGGGACAGCGAACCAAGAGACCCAGTACTTC. As protein: CASSYGGTANQETQYF.